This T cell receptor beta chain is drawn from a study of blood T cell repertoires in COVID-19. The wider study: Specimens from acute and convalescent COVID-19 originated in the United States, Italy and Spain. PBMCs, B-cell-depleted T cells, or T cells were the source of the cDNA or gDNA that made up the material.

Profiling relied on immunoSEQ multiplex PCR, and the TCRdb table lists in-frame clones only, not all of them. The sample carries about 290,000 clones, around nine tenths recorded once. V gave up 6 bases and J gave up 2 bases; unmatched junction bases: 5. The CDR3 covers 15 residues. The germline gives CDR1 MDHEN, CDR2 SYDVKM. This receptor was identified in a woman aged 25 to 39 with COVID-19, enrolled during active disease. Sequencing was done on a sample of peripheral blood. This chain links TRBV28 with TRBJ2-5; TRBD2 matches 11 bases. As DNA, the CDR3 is TGTGCCAGCAGCCGGGGACTAGCGGTACAAGAGACCCAGTACTTC. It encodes CASSRGLAVQETQYF.